These T cell receptor beta chains were read from a single sample in a study of blood T cell repertoires in COVID-19. TCRdb keeps only in-frame clones here, not all; method: immunoSEQ multiplex PCR. The sample consists of over 150,000 clones, 84% of them appearing once. Source material: PBMCs or T cells enriched from blood (not recorded which). The receptor source for this set is a woman aged 25-40 years who had recovered from COVID-19. The CDR3 runs from the conserved cysteine through the conserved F or W. The order of the fields is J gene, D gene, clone size, V gene, CDR3 protein. A D gene is named only where the DNA matches it firmly. Clone size is stated in some rows and not others, as once, few, many or a class when expanded.

>TRBJ1-2|-|-|TRBV3-1/TRBV3-2
CASSPERAGYGYTF
>TRBJ1-6|TRBD1|-|TRBV28
CASSSPGTGGSPLHF
>TRBJ2-3|-|-|TRBV5-4
CASSQQTDTQYF
>TRBJ1-1|TRBD1|once|TRBV19
CASSDPKPYRGRTEAFF
>TRBJ1-1|-|few|TRBV29-1
CSVEDTGKGDTEAFF
>TRBJ2-3|-|-|TRBV5-1
CASSTQAGTDTQYF
>TRBJ2-2|-|-|TRBV7-9
CASSLGKGHPRLVTGELFF
>TRBJ2-1|-|-|TRBV29-1
CSAGNEQFF
>TRBJ2-2|-|-|TRBV28
CASSLQGSAGSTGELFF
>TRBJ1-5|-|-|TRBV27
CASSPLGQPQHF
>TRBJ2-1|TRBD2|-|TRBV28
CASSLLAGGPMSYNEQFF
>TRBJ2-2|-|-|TRBV24-1
CATSDLDRDTGELFF
>TRBJ2-5|-|-|TRBV11-3
CASSLNSGQETQYF
>TRBJ2-1|TRBD1|-|TRBV24-1
CATSRLGTGTGHNNEQFF
>TRBJ1-4|-|-|TRBV10-2
CASRTHRGGGEKLFF
>TRBJ2-7|TRBD2|-|TRBV5-1
CASSPPGLAAFYEQYF
>TRBJ2-7|-|-|TRBV18
CASSPGLDTYEQYF
>TRBJ2-1|TRBD2|-|TRBV19
CASSYTREGYNEQFF
>TRBJ1-1|-|-|TRBV28
CASSFSREYTEAFF
>TRBJ1-3|-|-|TRBV11-2
CASSPRDGNTIYF
>TRBJ1-3|-|-|TRBV30
CAWSDTGNTIYF
>TRBJ1-5|-|-|TRBV9
CASSPDPRGRNQPQHF
>TRBJ2-7|-|-|TRBV6-6
CASSYPFQAGLAEQYF
>TRBJ1-1|TRBD1|once|TRBV12-5
CASGTGQVRKAFF
>TRBJ2-3|TRBD2|-|TRBV5-1
CASSSERGGNTDTQYF
>TRBJ1-1|-|-|TRBV28
CASSPYTNTEAFF
>TRBJ1-1|-|-|TRBV20-1
CSASEDTEAFF
>TRBJ2-4|-|-|TRBV7-3
CASSSGAGDIQYF
>TRBJ2-1|TRBD1|few|TRBV6-4
CASRRQGDTYNEQFF
>TRBJ2-1|TRBD1|-|TRBV5-6
CASSFQGATYNEQFF
>TRBJ1-6|-|-|TRBV29-1
CSVVGQKGGPLHF
>TRBJ2-1|-|-|TRBV15
CATSREGVNEQFF
>TRBJ1-4|-|-|TRBV10-3
CASRGNEKLFF
>TRBJ2-5|-|-|TRBV28
CASTDAEGARETQYF
>TRBJ1-1|-|-|TRBV28
CASGPWFEAFF
>TRBJ2-3|-|-|TRBV5-1
CASSLVAGSTDTQYF
>TRBJ1-2|TRBD1|once|TRBV18
CASSPKGRTGDNYGYTF
>TRBJ1-1|TRBD1|-|TRBV10-3
CAISEDRGMNTEAFF
>TRBJ1-2|-|-|TRBV28
CASSEDSRAGYGYTF
>TRBJ1-6|-|-|TRBV20-1
CSASPARGNNSPLHF
>TRBJ2-2|-|-|TRBV28
CASSLDRDTPRELFF
>TRBJ1-2|-|few|TRBV28
CASLRGANYGYTF
>TRBJ2-2|TRBD1|-|TRBV19
CASSILQGAYTGELFF
>TRBJ1-1|-|-|TRBV24-1
CATAQTNTEAFF
>TRBJ2-1|TRBD2|once|TRBV11-2
CASSLGTSGLIYNEQFF
>TRBJ2-5|TRBD2|-|TRBV3-1/TRBV3-2
CASSQGGGGIQETQYF
>TRBJ1-4|TRBD1|-|TRBV28
CASIGHGAGGNEKLFF
>TRBJ2-7|TRBD1|-|TRBV19
CASSAPPRDRVGEQYF
>TRBJ2-1|-|many|TRBV6-4
CASSVLLEGEQFF